This T cell receptor (beta chain) was obtained from a study of shared T cell receptors in the human thymus. Clones were read by immunoSEQ multiplex PCR, and TCRdb kept only the in-frame ones, dropping some. The sample includes 600,000 or so clones, around 87% of them seen just once. V lost 3 bases and J 3 bases, leaving 14 bases between the germline ends. Germline V lookup: CDR1 MNHEY, CDR2 SMNVEV (reference sequence). The CDR3 totals 15 residues. A further study also used this sample, focusing on human thymus T cells. As that study records: Thymus pieces cut out during corrective heart surgery were the tissue that was used. Within thymic and blood repertoires, V and J gene usage appeared to be biased.

The sample comprised thymocytes. V usage is TRBV27 and J usage is TRBJ1-1, with a weak D call TRBD1 (6 bases). The TCR sequence derives from a boy under two years old with a congenital heart defect. The CDR3 nucleotides read TGTGCCAGCAGTTTGGGGTCGTGGGGGCACACTGAAGCTTTCTTT. It yields the protein CASSLGSWGHTEAFF.